The rows below give T cell receptor beta chains drawn from one sample of a study of blood T cell repertoires in COVID-19. Sequencing was performed with immunoSEQ multiplex PCR; in TCRdb, only in-frame clones are kept and a portion is missing. The table has 300,000 or so clones, more than 70% seen once. The source material was peripheral blood. The origin of the receptors is a woman younger than 45 who had recovered from COVID-19. The CDR3 runs from the conserved cysteine through the conserved F or W. The D gene is left open where the match is weak. Where a row states a size, it is once, few, many or the class of an expanded clone; other rows omit it.

d_call	clone_size	v_call	j_call	cdr3_aa	cdr3_nt
TRBD1	once	TRBV2	TRBJ1-2	CASIGTARRDGYTF	TGTGCCAGCATCGGGACAGCTAGAAGGGATGGCTACACCTTC
TRBD1	NA	TRBV6-2/TRBV6-3	TRBJ1-4	CASSRDRLDEKLFF	TGTGCCAGCAGTCGGGACAGGCTTGATGAAAAACTGTTTTTT
TRBD1	NA	TRBV27	TRBJ1-5	CASSLGAGTGGGQPQHF	TGTGCCAGCAGCTTAGGTGCAGGGACAGGGGGCGGACAGCCCCAGCATTTT
TRBD1	NA	TRBV6-2/TRBV6-3	TRBJ1-6	CASSRPPGQYNSPLHF	TGTGCCAGCAGTCGGCCTCCGGGACAGTATAATTCACCCCTCCACTTT
NA	NA	TRBV5-5	TRBJ1-2	CASSLQGYGYTF	TGTGCCAGCAGCTTGCAGGGGTATGGCTACACCTTC
TRBD1	NA	TRBV9	TRBJ1-6	CASTPRDSFSSPLHF	TGTGCCAGCACCCCTCGGGACAGTTTTAGTTCACCCCTCCACTTT
NA	NA	TRBV5-4	TRBJ1-1	CASSWGGTEAFF	TGTGCCAGCAGCTGGGGGGGCACTGAAGCTTTCTTT
NA	NA	TRBV4-2	TRBJ1-5	CASSLETESNQPQHF	TGTGCCAGCAGCCTAGAGACAGAGAGCAATCAGCCCCAGCATTTT
NA	NA	TRBV4-2	TRBJ1-5	CASRSGVNSNQPQHF	TGTGCCAGCCGTTCAGGGGTGAACTCGAATCAGCCCCAGCATTTT
NA	NA	TRBV4-3	TRBJ1-4	CASSQSLLGATEKLFF	TGCGCCAGCAGCCAGAGCTTACTGGGGGCGACGGAAAAACTGTTTTTT
NA	NA	TRBV25-1	TRBJ1-2	CASSDGIYGYTF	TGTGCCAGCAGTGACGGGATTTATGGCTACACCTTC
TRBD1	NA	TRBV9	TRBJ1-1	CASSVGTGGSPGAFF	TGTGCCAGCAGCGTAGGAACAGGGGGCTCACCAGGAGCTTTCTTT
NA	NA	TRBV18	TRBJ2-7	CASSPLGQNYEQYF	TGTGCCAGCTCACCATTGGGACAAAACTACGAGCAGTACTTC
TRBD1	NA	TRBV9	TRBJ2-1	CASSVETGFYYNEQFF	TGTGCCAGCAGCGTAGAGACAGGGTTTTACTACAATGAGCAGTTCTTC
NA	NA	TRBV29-1	TRBJ2-3	CSVEPGARGDTQYF	TGCAGCGTAGAGCCCGGGGCCAGGGGAGATACGCAGTATTTT
NA	once	TRBV15	TRBJ2-5	CATSRDLETQYF	TGTGCCACCAGCAGAGATCTAGAGACCCAGTACTTC
TRBD2	NA	TRBV18	TRBJ2-3	CASSLAGGTTDTQYF	TGTGCCAGCTCACTAGCGGGGGGCACCACAGATACGCAGTATTTT
TRBD2	NA	TRBV5-1	TRBJ2-1	CASSFGGSYNEQFF	TGCGCCAGCAGCTTCGGGGGGTCCTACAATGAGCAGTTCTTC
NA	NA	TRBV4-3	TRBJ1-4	CASSQEEGGQTNEKLFF	TGCGCCAGCAGCCAGGAAGAGGGCGGACAGACTAATGAAAAACTGTTTTTT
NA	NA	TRBV7-2	TRBJ1-2	CASSPRTEYGYTF	TGTGCCAGCAGCCCCCGGACAGAGTATGGCTACACCTTC
NA	NA	TRBV12-3/TRBV12-4	TRBJ1-1	CASSRRGGTEAFF	TGTGCCAGCAGTCGCCGGGGGGGGACTGAAGCTTTCTTT
NA	NA	TRBV7-9	TRBJ2-7	CASSHHYEQYF	TGTGCCAGCAGCCATCACTACGAGCAGTACTTC
TRBD1	NA	TRBV6-6	TRBJ1-3	CASSWGQGATENTIYF	TGTGCCAGCAGTTGGGGACAGGGGGCGACGGAAAACACCATATATTTT
NA	NA	TRBV19	TRBJ2-3	CASSLQGSDTQYF	TGTGCCAGTAGTCTCCAGGGATCAGATACGCAGTATTTT
NA	NA	TRBV10-3	TRBJ2-7	CATTPSREDYEQYF	TGTGCCACCACGCCCTCTAGGGAGGACTACGAGCAGTACTTC
TRBD1	NA	TRBV14	TRBJ1-6	CASSPGTAGSPLHF	TGTGCCAGCAGCCCCGGGACAGCTGGTTCACCCCTCCACTTT
NA	once	TRBV28	TRBJ1-2	CASSLAGGIGYTF	TGTGCCAGCAGTTTGGCAGGAGGAATTGGCTACACCTTC
NA	NA	TRBV9	TRBJ1-2	CASSPPTGITHGYTF	TGTGCCAGCAGCCCTCCTACAGGGATCACCCATGGCTACACCTTC
TRBD2	NA	TRBV10-3	TRBJ2-5	CAISPAGRETQYF	TGTGCCATCAGCCCAGCGGGGAGGGAGACCCAGTACTTC
TRBD2	many	TRBV28	TRBJ2-6	CATTGGIISGANVLTF	TGTGCCACTACGGGGGGGATAATTTCTGGGGCCAACGTCCTGACTTTC
TRBD2	NA	TRBV7-2	TRBJ2-3	CASSLASGGLTDTQYF	TGTGCCAGCAGCTTAGCGAGCGGGGGGCTCACAGATACGCAGTATTTT
NA	NA	TRBV30	TRBJ2-5	CAWSVLSETQYF	TGTGCCTGGAGTGTACTATCGGAGACCCAGTACTTC